The 29 T cell receptor beta chains below were found in one sample sequenced in a study of shared clonotypes between healthy human individuals. Repertoires were generated with immunoSEQ multiplex PCR, while TCRdb's copy carries only in-frame clones and drops some. The repertoire holds a few million clones, almost 96% seen once, with around 0.13% in the top ten. The sequenced sample consisted of naive CD4+ T cells sorted from blood. The subset: CD45RA+ positively selected. The receptor set was obtained from a man aged 18-30 years in good health.

The V and J genes are TRBV11-2 and TRBJ1-1; 7 bases agree with TRBD1. Germline trimming cut 1 base from V and 4 bases from J; bases unmatched to any gene: 3. CDR1 is SGHAT, CDR2 FQNNGV, per germline. This CDR3 comprises 14 residues. CDR3 in amino acids: CASSLVQGVTEAFF. In nucleotides, the CDR3 is TGTGCCAGCAGCTTAGTGCAGGGGGTCACTGAAGCTTTCTTT.

This chain links TRBV27 with TRBJ1-6; D possibly corresponds to TRBD1 (6 bases). The germline gives CDR1 MNHEY, CDR2 SMNVEV (reference sequence). V shed 5 bases and J shed 10 bases, with 18 bases lying between them. This CDR3 region has 15 residues. The CDR3 DNA reads as TGTGCCAGCAGTGGGGCGGGGGGGACAAACTCACCCCTCCACTTT. Amino acids: CASSGAGGTNSPLHF.

The V and J genes are TRBV2 and TRBJ1-4; D perhaps matches TRBD1 (6 bases). The CDR3 is made up of 16 amino acids. The V and J ends lost 4 bases and 3 bases respectively, with 15 bases between them. The germline CDR1 and CDR2 sequences are SNHLY and FYNNEI. CDR3 sequence: CASSVVHGTPNEKLFF. As DNA, the CDR3 is TGTGCCAGCAGTGTAGTCCACGGGACACCTAATGAAAAACTGTTTTTT.

This chain links TRBV10-1 with TRBJ1-4; a weak D match, TRBD1 (5 bases). The germline CDR1 and CDR2 sequences are WNHNN and SYGVQD (reference sequence). CDR3 size: 13 residues. V lost 8 bases and J 5 bases, leaving 12 bases between the germline ends. CDR3 bases: TGCGCCAGCCAGGGTAGTCGGAATGAAAAACTGTTTTTT. This codes for CASQGSRNEKLFF.

The chain employs TRBV25-1 and TRBJ2-7; 8 bases agree with TRBD2. The CDR3 consists of 13 residues. Germline V gives CDR1 MGHDK, CDR2 SYGVNS. Trimming took 6 bases from V and 9 from J; bases not matched to a gene: 10. The CDR3 is CASSGGGTWVQYF. The CDR3 DNA sequence: TGTGCCAGCAGCGGGGGGGGCACTTGGGTGCAGTACTTC.

The rearrangement links TRBV9 to TRBJ1-1; 9 nucleotides align to TRBD1. CDR3 length: 14 residues. V trimming: 4 bases; J trimming: 6 bases; junction bases outside the gene matches: 7. From germline, CDR1 is SGDLS and CDR2 YYNGEE. The CDR3: CASSPRDRVAEAFF. CDR3 DNA sequence: TGTGCCAGCAGCCCCCGGGACAGGGTTGCTGAAGCTTTCTTT.

A word on this clone: Other DNA sequences in the same sample also yield this CDR3. CDR3 protein: CASSSRGYYEQYF. The DNA of the CDR3 is TGTGCCAGCAGTTCCCGGGGGTACTACGAGCAGTACTTC. V usage is TRBV7-2 and J usage is TRBJ2-7; TRBD2 is a possible D gene (6 bases). The V gene lost 6 bases and the J gene lost 3 bases, with 12 bases spanning the gap. The CDR3 loop spans 13 amino acids. Germline-derived CDR1 and CDR2 are SGHTA and FQGNSA. Combining the CDR3 with reference TRBV7-2 and TRBJ2-7 gives the whole variable domain GAGVSQSPSNKVTEKGKDVELRCDPISGHTALYWYRQSLGQGLEFLIYFQGNSAPDKSGLPSDRFSAERTGGSVSTLTIQRTQQEDSAVYLCASSSRGYYEQYFGPGTRLTVT.

The rearrangement joins TRBV5-1 to TRBJ2-1, with TRBD2 matching over 7 bases. Germline CDR1 reads SGHRS; CDR2 reads YFSETQ. The CDR3 consists of 17 residues. Unmatched junction bases numbered 16, after V lost 6 bases and J lost 4 bases. CDR3 nucleotides: TGCGCCAGCACAGGGCTGGGTTCCAGCGGGACTTACAATGAGCAGTTCTTC. This encodes CASTGLGSSGTYNEQFF.

The count of this clone is one. The rearrangement links TRBV5-1 to TRBJ1-5; a possible D gene is TRBD1 (6 bases). V shed 4 bases and J shed 1 base, with 12 bases lying between them. Germline-derived CDR1 and CDR2 are SGHRS and YFSETQ. This CDR3 has 15 amino acids. The CDR3 DNA sequence: TGCGCCAGCAGCGTCGGGACATCGAGCAATCAGCCCCAGCATTTT. Translated: CASSVGTSSNQPQHF.

This chain uses TRBV5-1 with TRBJ2-3, with 7 positions matching TRBD1. J was trimmed by 1 base and V by 4 bases; bases with no gene match: 6. The length of the CDR3 is 15 residues. Germline loops: CDR1 SGHRS, CDR2 YFSETQ. CDR3 residues: CASSTTGSGTDTQYF. CDR3 nucleotide sequence: TGCGCCAGCAGCACGACAGGGTCGGGCACAGATACGCAGTATTTT.

The J gene is TRBJ2-3, the V gene TRBV7-8, with D unresolved. Germline V gene data show CDR1 as SGHVS and CDR2 as FQNEAQ. Trimming cost V 7 bases and J 5 bases, with 16 bases left between them. The CDR3 runs 14 residues. The DNA of the CDR3 is TGTGCCAGCACCCTAGTGGGCTTCGAAGATACGCAGTATTTT. This sequence encodes CASTLVGFEDTQYF.

The V call is TRBV19, the J call TRBJ1-6; D uncertain. Trimming stripped 7 bases from V and 10 bases from J, with 14 bases between. Germline-derived CDR1 and CDR2 are LNHDA and SQIVND (reference sequence). This CDR3 is 13 amino acids long. The CDR3: CASTTLRSSPLHF. In DNA form, the CDR3 reads TGTGCCAGTACAACGTTAAGGAGCTCACCCCTCCACTTT.

The chain combines TRBV5-4 with TRBJ2-7; 16 bases line up with TRBD2. The germline V gene has CDR1 SGHNT and CDR2 YYREEE (reference sequence). The CDR3 loop spans 16 amino acids. Trimming cost V 4 bases and J 5 bases; bases outside gene matches: 6. CDR3 sequence (DNA): TGTGCCAGCAGCACGGGACTAGCGGGAGGGCCCCACGAGCAGTACTTC. It specifies CASSTGLAGGPHEQYF. The full variable domain, rest sourced from reference TRBV5-4 and TRBJ2-7, is ETGVTQSPTHLIKTRGQQVTLRCSSQSGHNTVSWYQQALGQGPQFIFQYYREEENGRGNFPPRFSGLQFPNYSSELNVNALELDDSALYLCASSTGLAGGPHEQYFGPGTRLTVT.

This chain connects TRBV18 to TRBJ1-4; no clear D. V was pared by 3 bases and J by 0 bases, with 8 bases between. The germline gives CDR1 KGHSH, CDR2 LQKENI. The CDR3 has 15 residues. CDR3 DNA: TGTGCCAGCTCACCCCTTCAGACAACTAATGAAAAACTGTTTTTT. Protein: CASSPLQTTNEKLFF.

The chain joins TRBV10-3 to TRBJ2-2, with D tentatively TRBD2 (6 bases). V lost 4 bases, J lost 1 base, and 13 bases lay in between. The CDR3 loop spans 16 amino acids. From germline, CDR1 is ENHRY and CDR2 SYGVKD. This CDR3 is CAISGPGTGNTGELFF. For the CDR3, the DNA is TGTGCCATCAGTGGACCCGGGACTGGGAACACCGGGGAGCTGTTTTTT.

CDR3 coding DNA: TGTGCCAGCAGTGAGGTCAGGGGATTCACTGAAGCTTTCTTT. Translated: CASSEVRGFTEAFF. This rearrangement joins TRBV2 to TRBJ1-1; a weak D match, TRBD1 (6 bases). Trimming cost V 3 bases and J 4 bases, with 12 bases left between them. Germline V gene sequence: CDR1 SNHLY, CDR2 FYNNEI. The CDR3 is made up of 14 amino acids.

This clone has a single count. Distinct nucleotide sequences in the sample also encode this CDR3. This rearrangement joins TRBV11-3 to TRBJ2-2; D is uncertain. Germline V gene lookup returns CDR1 SGHNT and CDR2 YENEEA. V was pared by 2 bases and J by 1 base, with 2 bases between. This CDR3 contains 13 residues. The CDR3 DNA follows: TGTGCCAGCAGCTTACGGAACACCGGGGAGCTGTTTTTT. Amino acids: CASSLRNTGELFF. Full variable domain (rest looked up from reference TRBV11-3 and TRBJ2-2): EAGVVQSPRYKIIEKKQPVAFWCNPISGHNTLYWYLQNLGQGPELLIRYENEEAVDDSQLPKDRFSAERLKGVDSTLKIQPAELGDSAVYLCASSLRNTGELFFGEGSRLTVL.

V usage is TRBV29-1 and J usage is TRBJ1-4; D is ambiguous. Germline CDR1 and CDR2: SQVTM and ANQGSEA. The ends were cut back, 0 bases at V and 4 bases at J, with 9 bases in the middle. The CDR3 is made up of 14 amino acids. The CDR3 protein is CSVEEKGFNEKLFF. Here the CDR3 DNA reads TGCAGCGTTGAAGAAAAAGGGTTTAATGAAAAACTGTTTTTT.

V gene TRBV10-2 combines with J gene TRBJ2-1, with unresolved D. V lost 2 bases, J lost 3 bases, and 8 bases lay in between. The CDR3 spans 14 residues. The germline CDR1 and CDR2 sequences are WSHSY and SAAADI. Here the CDR3 DNA reads TGCGCCAGCAGTGAGGGGCAGCGCTACAATGAGCAGTTCTTC. It is translated as CASSEGQRYNEQFF.

About this clone itself: Other DNA sequences in the same sample also yield this CDR3. The CDR3 nucleotides are TGTGCCAGCAGCGTAGGGACTCTAGGTGGCTACACCTTC. This gives the protein CASSVGTLGGYTF. The genes are TRBV9 and TRBJ1-2; unclear D gene. This CDR3 contains 13 residues. Trimming removed 0 bases from V and 7 bases from J, with 10 bases in between. CDR1 and CDR2 (germline): SGDLS, YYNGEE.

The chain combines TRBV18 with TRBJ2-5, with D perhaps matching TRBD1 or TRBD2 (5 bases each). The V end was cut by 3 bases, the J end by 4 bases, with 9 bases between. There are 13 residues in the CDR3. Germline V gives CDR1 KGHSH, CDR2 LQKENI. The CDR3 sequence: CASSPGPTETQYF. CDR3 in DNA: TGTGCCAGCTCACCGGGACCCACAGAGACCCAGTACTTC.

The table lists this clone with a count of one. This chain joins TRBV18 and TRBJ1-6; D is ambiguous. CDR1 and CDR2 (germline): KGHSH, LQKENI. Trimming took off 3 bases at V and 0 bases at J, with 9 bases between the two ends. CDR3 length equals 16 residues. The CDR3: CASSPLPSSYNSPLHF. The CDR3 bases are TGTGCCAGCTCACCCCTCCCGAGCTCCTATAATTCACCCCTCCACTTT.

This clone has only one observation. The chain combines TRBV6-6 with TRBJ1-1; D not certain. Germline assignment: CDR1 MNHNY and CDR2 SVGAGI (reference sequence). V was shortened by 5 bases and J by 1 base, with 8 bases between the two germline ends. There are 13 residues in the CDR3. In DNA, the CDR3 is TGTGCCAGCAGTCGTATTCCGAACACTGAAGCTTTCTTT. Amino acid sequence: CASSRIPNTEAFF.

The chain couples TRBV5-1 to TRBJ2-1; D not certain. The CDR3 extends over 15 amino acids. The V and J ends lost 5 bases and 7 bases respectively, with 19 bases between them. Germline CDR1 reads SGHRS; CDR2 reads YFSETQ. CDR3 loop: CASRINLKGTNEQFF. The CDR3 DNA reads as TGCGCCAGCAGAATAAACCTCAAGGGTACGAATGAGCAGTTCTTC.

Worth noting for this clone: The sample contains more than one DNA sequence encoding this CDR3. The chain recombines TRBV6-5 with TRBJ2-3; the match to TRBD2 covers 7 bases. This CDR3 is built from 16 residues. Germline assignment: CDR1 MNHEY and CDR2 SVGAGI. Losses at the gene ends were 0 bases for V and 1 base for J; bases not matched to a gene: 4. In nucleotides, the CDR3 is TGTGCCAGCAGTTACTCGGGAGGGAGTGGCACAGATACGCAGTATTTT. Translating gives CASSYSGGSGTDTQYF.

The chain employs TRBV5-1 and TRBJ1-4; D gene ambiguous. Germline V lookup: CDR1 SGHRS, CDR2 YFSETQ. The CDR3 covers 14 residues. Trimming removed 0 bases from V and 6 bases from J, with 9 bases in between. CDR3 protein: CASSLDSTDEKLFF. CDR3 bases: TGCGCCAGCAGCTTGGACAGTACCGATGAAAAACTGTTTTTT.

V usage is TRBV29-1 and J usage is TRBJ2-7; tentatively, D is TRBD1 (6 bases). The germline gives CDR1 SQVTM, CDR2 ANQGSEA. V gave up 3 bases and J gave up 1 base, with 13 bases separating them. The CDR3 is 14 amino acids. CDR3 sequence reads: CSVDESGQSYEQYF. The DNA of the CDR3 is TGCAGCGTTGATGAGTCTGGACAGTCCTACGAGCAGTACTTC.

V and J are TRBV7-9 and TRBJ2-3; D may correspond to TRBD1 or TRBD2 (5 bases each). Trimming cost V 7 bases and J 2 bases, with 28 bases left between them. The CDR3 contains 19 residues. CDR1 is SEHNR and CDR2 is FQNEAQ in the germline V gene (reference sequence). CDR3 amino acids: CASIQGDGGSRSHTDTQYF. CDR3 bases: TGTGCCAGCATCCAAGGGGACGGCGGCTCCCGTTCCCACACAGATACGCAGTATTTT.

This chain links TRBV27 with TRBJ2-2; 7 bases map to TRBD2. This CDR3 spans 15 amino acids. Germline V gene sequence: CDR1 MNHEY, CDR2 SMNVEV (reference sequence). J lost 13 bases, V lost 2 bases, and 13 bases had no gene match. The CDR3 DNA is TGTGCCAGCAGTTTACACGGGATTGAAGGGGAGGGGCTGTTTTTT. This gives the protein CASSLHGIEGEGLFF.